The TCR beta chain under discussion was sequenced for a study of beta chain features in type 1 diabetes. General study results and limits: Among patients, naive, central memory and Treg TCRB repertoires appeared more similar than among healthy donors. TCRB CDR3s were moderately but significantly shorter in Type 1 diabetes patients in all four CD4+ subsets. Type 1 diabetes patients had VDJ junctions that carried fewer insertions and more deletions.

Investigators reverse transcribed all isolated RNA, so they sequenced expressed TCRB transcripts. Samples of naive, central memory and regulatory T cells yielded a mean of about 3.4 million reads. Libraries were prepared by immunoSEQ multiplex PCR; TCRdb keeps only in-frame clonotypes and omits some of them. The repertoire has 600,000 to 700,000 clones, around 11% of them found once; the top ten carry more than 0.095%. There are a few counts of this clone. Its antigen is as yet unknown. Germline V gene sequence: CDR1 ENHRY, CDR2 SYGVKD. The CDR3 has 14 amino acids. V lost 10 bases to trimming and J lost 0 bases; unmatched junction nucleotides: 7.

The sequence was collected from a man aged 25 to 45 with type 1 diabetes. Specimen: naive CD4+ T cells from blood. The chain has TRBV10-3 and TRBJ1-1, with 8 bases lining up with TRBD1. The CDR3 loop reads CATQGQAMNTEAFF. In nucleotides, the CDR3 is TGTGCCACCCAGGGACAGGCCATGAACACTGAAGCTTTCTTT.